What follows describes a single TCR beta chain. In germline, CDR1 is SGHDT, CDR2 YYEEEE. Trimming pared 0 bases from V and 7 bases from J, leaving 8 bases between. CDR3 size: 14 residues. The method was immunoSEQ multiplex PCR; TCRdb's version includes in-frame clones alone and lacks a portion of them. Seen here are fewer than 300,000 clones, about four fifths observed once, and the top ten hold under 3%. The sample belongs to a study of blood T cell repertoires in COVID-19. The TCR originated in a woman in her sixties or seventies with active or convalescent COVID-19. Sequenced input: peripheral blood. This rearrangement joins TRBV5-6 to TRBJ1-6, with D perhaps matching TRBD1 (6 bases). The CDR3 region has the DNA TGTGCCAGCAGCTTGGACCAGGGGAATTCACCCCTCCACTTT. It is translated as CASSLDQGNSPLHF. Together with reference TRBV5-6 and TRBJ1-6, the CDR3 gives the full variable domain: DAGVTQSPTHLIKTRGQQVTLRCSPKSGHDTVSWYQQALGQGPQFIFQYYEEEERQRGNFPDRFSGHQFPNYSSELNVNALLLGDSALYLCASSLDQGNSPLHFGNGTRLTVT.